This T cell receptor (beta chain) was observed in a study of blood T cell repertoires in COVID-19. Study-level background: Sources were T cells, B-cell-depleted T cells, or PBMCs; the material itself was cDNA or gDNA.

In germline, CDR1 is SGHTA, CDR2 FQGNSA. Trimming left V 5 bases short and J 5 bases short, with 12 bases between. This CDR3 region has 13 residues. Sequenced by immunoSEQ multiplex PCR; TCRdb stores in-frame clones only, minus some. The sample has 200,000 to 300,000 clones; approximately 86% are singletons. This receptor was taken from a woman aged 60-70 years with COVID-19, enrolled during active disease. The chain joins TRBV7-2 to TRBJ1-2, with a possible D match to TRBD1 (6 bases). Material for sequencing was peripheral blood. CDR3 in amino acids: CASSPGVWYGYTF. In DNA, the CDR3 is TGTGCCAGCAGCCCAGGGGTGTGGTATGGCTACACCTTC.